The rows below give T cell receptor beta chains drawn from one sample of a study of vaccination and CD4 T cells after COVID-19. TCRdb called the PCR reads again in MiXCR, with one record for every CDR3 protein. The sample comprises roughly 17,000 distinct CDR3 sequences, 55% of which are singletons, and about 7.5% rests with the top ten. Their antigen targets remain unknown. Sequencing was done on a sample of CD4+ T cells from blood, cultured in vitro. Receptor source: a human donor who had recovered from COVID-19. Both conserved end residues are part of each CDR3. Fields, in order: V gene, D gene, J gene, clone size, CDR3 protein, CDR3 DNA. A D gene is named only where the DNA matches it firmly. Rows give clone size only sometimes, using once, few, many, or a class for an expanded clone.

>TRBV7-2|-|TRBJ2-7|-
CASSRSYEQYF
TGTGCCAGCAGCCGTTCCTACGAGCAGTACTTC
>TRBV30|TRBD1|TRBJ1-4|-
CAPGHRQGPTNEKLFF
TGTGCCCCAGGTCATCGACAGGGGCCGACTAATGAAAAACTGTTTTTT
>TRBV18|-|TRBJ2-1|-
CASSPSTYDGNEQFF
TGTGCCAGCTCACCCTCCACTTACGATGGCAATGAGCAGTTCTTC
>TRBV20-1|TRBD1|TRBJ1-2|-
CSARDGGGQGARGYTF
TGCAGTGCTAGAGATGGGGGGGGACAGGGGGCTCGGGGCTACACCTTC
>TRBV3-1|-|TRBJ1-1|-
CASSPTAVNTEAFF
TGTGCCAGCAGCCCCACCGCAGTGAACACTGAAGCTTTCTTT
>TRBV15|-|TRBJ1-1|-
CATRAGIGNMNTEAFF
TGTGCCACCAGGGCTGGGATTGGGAACATGAACACTGAAGCTTTCTTT
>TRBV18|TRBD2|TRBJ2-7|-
CASSPPGTSGRAVYEQYF
TGTGCCAGCTCACCACCCGGGACTAGCGGGAGGGCCGTCTACGAGCAGTACTTC
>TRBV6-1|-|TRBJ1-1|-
CASSLTEPNTEAFF
TGTGCCAGCAGTCTGACAGAACCTAACACTGAAGCTTTCTTT
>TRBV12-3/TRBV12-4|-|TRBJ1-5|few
CASSPQGTSNQPQHF
TGTGCCAGCAGTCCCCAGGGGACTAGCAATCAGCCCCAGCATTTT
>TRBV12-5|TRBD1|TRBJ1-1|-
CASGLDRGTEAFF
TGTGCTAGTGGTTTGGACAGGGGGACTGAAGCTTTCTTT
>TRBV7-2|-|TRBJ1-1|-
CASSLALGDRAFF
TGTGCCAGCAGCTTAGCCTTGGGGGATCGAGCTTTCTTT
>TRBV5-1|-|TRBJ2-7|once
CASYTGFSSYEQYF
TGCGCCAGCTATACAGGGTTCAGCTCCTACGAGCAGTACTTC
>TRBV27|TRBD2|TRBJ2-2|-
CASSPLAEPGGGELFF
TGTGCCAGCAGTCCACTAGCGGAACCGGGTGGAGGGGAGCTGTTTTTT
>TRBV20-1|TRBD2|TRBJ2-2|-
CSANLAGVGTGELFF
TGCAGTGCCAACCTAGCGGGAGTAGGCACCGGGGAGCTGTTTTTT
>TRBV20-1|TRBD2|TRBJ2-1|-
CSARAVGGRGQGYNEQFF
TGCAGTGCTAGAGCCGTCGGCGGGAGGGGACAAGGGTACAATGAGCAGTTCTTC
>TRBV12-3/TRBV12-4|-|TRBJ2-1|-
CASTAYNEQFF
TGTGCCAGCACCGCCTACAATGAGCAGTTCTTC
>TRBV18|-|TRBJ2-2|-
CASSPGEPGELFF
TGTGCCAGCTCACCAGGGGAGCCCGGGGAGCTGTTTTTT
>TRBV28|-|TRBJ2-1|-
CASIGRRAGYNEQFF
TGTGCCAGCATCGGAAGGAGGGCCGGGTACAATGAGCAGTTCTTC
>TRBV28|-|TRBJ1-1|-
CASSFARDAGSEAFF
TGTGCCAGCAGTTTTGCGAGGGACGCGGGGTCTGAAGCTTTCTTT
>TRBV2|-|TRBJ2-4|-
CASGGRLAKNIQYF
TGTGCCAGCGGCGGAAGGCTAGCCAAAAACATTCAGTACTTC
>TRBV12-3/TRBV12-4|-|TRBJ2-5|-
CASSFGAGQETQYF
TGTGCCAGCAGTTTTGGGGCAGGCCAAGAGACCCAGTACTTC
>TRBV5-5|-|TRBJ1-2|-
CASSLDGDYGYTF
TGTGCCAGCAGTTTGGACGGGGACTATGGCTACACCTTC
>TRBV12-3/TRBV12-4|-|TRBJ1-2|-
CASSLTWNDYGYTF
TGTGCCAGCAGTTTAACCTGGAACGACTATGGCTACACCTTC
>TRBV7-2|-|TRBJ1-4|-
CASSFGPNEKLFF
TGTGCCAGCAGCTTCGGACCTAATGAAAAACTGTTTTTT
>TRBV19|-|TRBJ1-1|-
CASSGRAGEAFF
TGTGCCAGTAGCGGTCGGGCAGGGGAAGCTTTCTTT